The 29 T cell receptor beta chains below all came from one sample that was sequenced in a study of T cell responses to AZD1222 COVID-19 vaccine (dated by TCRdb to the early 2020s). To prepare the library, the immunoSEQ multiplex PCR assay was applied. TCRdb's version of the immuneACCESS table is confined to in-frame rearrangements and falls short of the full clone set. An unresolved V gene accounts for under half of the shortfall where checked; the remainder is of unknown origin. For this sample the table gives 140,000 to 150,000 clones, of which about nine tenths were detected only once. 5% to 5.5% of the sample comes from the top ten. What this sample's time point label stands for: baseline before first vaccination. The source was peripheral blood, collected on day 0 of AZD1222 vaccination. The receptors originated from an adult in good health.

The chain recombines TRBV18 with TRBJ1-1, with a tentative D call TRBD1 (6 bases). This CDR3 is built from 13 residues. V was pared by 3 bases and J by 4 bases, with 9 bases between. From germline, CDR1 is KGHSH and CDR2 LQKENI. CDR3 sequence: CASSPTGLTEAFF. As DNA, the CDR3 is TGTGCCAGCTCACCTACAGGGCTCACTGAAGCTTTCTTT.

The chain is built from TRBV6-7 and TRBJ1-5, with D maybe TRBD1 (5 bases). TRBV6-7 is known as an ORF, though its function is uncertain. This CDR3 contains 15 residues. V was pared by 7 bases and J by 7 bases, with 20 bases between. The CDR3 bases are TGTGCCAGCACCCTCGTGGGGGGATTAGGGCAGCCCCAGCATTTT. Protein sequence: CASTLVGGLGQPQHF.

J is TRBJ1-1 and V is TRBV5-6; 8 nucleotides agree with TRBD1. V was clipped by 4 bases and J by 9 bases; unmatched bases: 11. From germline, CDR1 is SGHDT and CDR2 YYEEEE. The CDR3 runs to 14 residues. The CDR3 sequence is CASSPGGRQGQAFF. CDR3 in DNA: TGTGCCAGCAGCCCGGGGGGGCGACAGGGGCAAGCTTTCTTT.

The CDR3 protein is CASSPIPGRGETQYF. DNA of the CDR3: TGTGCCAGCAGCCCGATACCGGGTCGAGGGGAGACCCAGTACTTC. V usage is TRBV7-2 and J usage is TRBJ2-5, with a possible D match to TRBD2 (5 bases). The V gene lost 5 bases and the J gene lost 5 bases, with 18 bases spanning the gap. This CDR3 has 15 amino acids. The germline V gene encodes CDR1 SGHTA and CDR2 FQGNSA.

This chain joins TRBV7-2 and TRBJ2-3; no firm D call. With 0 bases removed from V and 3 bases from J, the gap between germline ends came to 13 bases. CDR1 SGHTA and CDR2 FQGNSA come from the germline V gene. This CDR3 has 16 amino acids. The CDR3 reads CASSLAPYSRTDTQYF. DNA for the CDR3: TGTGCCAGCAGCTTAGCCCCCTACTCACGTACAGATACGCAGTATTTT.

The J gene is TRBJ1-1, the V gene TRBV10-1, with 8 bases lining up with TRBD1. Germline assignment: CDR1 WNHNN and CDR2 SYGVQD (reference sequence). V trimming: 5 bases; J trimming: 1 base; junction bases outside the gene matches: 12. The CDR3 runs 17 residues. CDR3 DNA: TGCGCCAGCAGTCCTCGCACGCAGGGGGCCTCGAACACTGAAGCTTTCTTT. This sequence encodes CASSPRTQGASNTEAFF.

The gene calls are TRBV27 and TRBJ1-3; no clear D gene. The germline V and J ends were trimmed by 6 bases and 0 bases, with 3 bases remaining between them. The CDR3 contains 12 residues. CDR1 and CDR2 (germline): MNHEY, SMNVEV (reference sequence). This chain's CDR3 is CASSPSGNTIYF. The CDR3 nucleotides read TGTGCCAGCAGCCCCTCTGGAAACACCATATATTTT.

This clone was picked up a small number of times. The chain has TRBV28 and TRBJ1-5, with 8 bases identical to TRBD1. The junction had 10 bases not matched to a gene; V was cut back by 6 bases and J by 6 bases. Germline V gene lookup returns CDR1 MDHEN and CDR2 SYDVKM. The CDR3 extends over 15 amino acids. In DNA, the CDR3 is TGTGCCAGCAGACTCGGACAGGGATTGAGTCAGCCCCAGCATTTT. Its protein is CASRLGQGLSQPQHF.

The chain links TRBV20-1 to TRBJ1-5; weak D call: TRBD1 (6 bases). V shed 3 bases and J shed 3 bases, with 21 bases lying between them. Germline V CDR1 and CDR2: DFQATT, SNEGSKA (reference sequence). There are 17 residues in the CDR3. CDR3 region: CSASGKGGLRVNQPQHF. The DNA of the CDR3 is TGCAGTGCTAGTGGCAAGGGGGGGCTAAGGGTCAATCAGCCCCAGCATTTT.

This chain joins TRBV7-2 and TRBJ2-7; possibly TRBD1 for D (6 bases). The CDR3 totals 18 residues. From germline, CDR1 is SGHTA and CDR2 FQGNSA. Trimming took 2 bases from V and 3 from J, leaving 23 bases between them. The CDR3 bases are TGTGCCAGCAGCTTAATGATACAGGGTGTCGTAAGGCTCTACGAGCAGTACTTC. As protein: CASSLMIQGVVRLYEQYF.

The V gene is TRBV7-2, the J gene TRBJ2-5; 9 bases are a match to TRBD2. Trimming took 6 bases from V and 4 from J; bases not matched to a gene: 6. The length of the CDR3 is 14 residues. The germline V gene encodes CDR1 SGHTA and CDR2 FQGNSA. The CDR3 DNA reads as TGTGCCAGCAGTATAGCGGGAGTGACAGAGACCCAGTACTTC. Translation: CASSIAGVTETQYF.

The chain recombines TRBV6-1 with TRBJ1-4; no clear D gene. The CDR3 loop spans 15 amino acids. The V end was cut by 3 bases, the J end by 4 bases, with 12 bases between. Germline V CDR1 and CDR2: MNHNS, SASEGT. The CDR3 DNA reads as TGTGCCAGCAGTGATAGCCCGCGCCGTAATGAAAAACTGTTTTTT. This sequence encodes CASSDSPRRNEKLFF.

The V and J genes are TRBV5-1 and TRBJ1-6; D ambiguous. Germline V gene lookup returns CDR1 SGHRS and CDR2 YFSETQ. Trimming pared 5 bases from V and 3 bases from J, leaving 12 bases between. The CDR3 covers 15 residues. The CDR3 coding sequence is TGCGCCAGCAGACAGCCGGGAGTCTATAATTCACCCCTCCACTTT. Translating gives CASRQPGVYNSPLHF. The full variable domain, its missing parts supplied by reference TRBV5-1 and TRBJ1-6, is KAGVTQTPRYLIKTRGQQVTLSCSPISGHRSVSWYQQTPGQGLQFLFEYFSETQRNKGNFPGRFSGRQFSNSRSEMNVSTLELGDSALYLCASRQPGVYNSPLHFGNGTRLTVT.

This sequence joins TRBV5-6 and TRBJ1-1; D ambiguous. Trimming shortened V by 4 bases and J by 2 bases, and 18 bases separated the two germline ends. Per the germline V gene, CDR1 is SGHDT and CDR2 is YYEEEE. The CDR3 runs 16 residues. The CDR3 sequence: CASSLRWALPNTEAFF. The CDR3 DNA sequence: TGTGCCAGCAGCCTGAGATGGGCCTTACCAAACACTGAAGCTTTCTTT.

In DNA form, the CDR3 reads TGTGCCAGCAGCTCCACCGGGACAGGGGGCTATGAGCAGTTCTTC. Its protein is CASSSTGTGGYEQFF. This chain uses TRBV11-3 with TRBJ2-1; 12 bases match TRBD1. V shed 4 bases and J 8 bases; nucleotides not matched to a gene: 6. Germline CDR1 reads SGHNT; CDR2 reads YENEEA. CDR3 size: 15 residues.

The chain's CDR3 is CASMGGNEQFF. The CDR3 nucleotides read TGTGCCAGCATGGGGGGCAATGAGCAGTTCTTC. The chain has TRBV6-6 and TRBJ2-1, with D possibly being TRBD2 (6 bases). The V gene's germline CDR1 is MNHNY and CDR2 SVGAGI (reference sequence). The V end lost 7 bases, the J end lost 6 bases, and 7 bases lay between the germline ends. This CDR3 is 11 amino acids long.

A word on this clone: At one boundary the junction diverges from the germline segment, which might be a read error. This rearrangement joins TRBV7-2 to TRBJ1-2; possible D gene TRBD1, 5 bases. Looked up from germline, CDR1 is SGHTA and CDR2 is FQGNSA. There are 14 residues in the CDR3. DNA for the CDR3: TGTGCCAGCAGTTTAGGCTCCGGGACCTATGGCTACACCTTC. This codes for CASSLGSGTYGYTF.

This clone came up many times. The CDR3 DNA follows: TGTGCCAGCAGCCCTTGGCAGGGGGCATCCTACGAGCAGTACTTC. Amino acid sequence: CASSPWQGASYEQYF. J is TRBJ2-7 and V is TRBV7-8; 8 positions agree with TRBD1. The CDR3 totals 15 residues. V was clipped by 5 bases and J by 1 base; unmatched bases: 7. CDR1 and CDR2 (germline): SGHVS, FQNEAQ.

This chain uses TRBV12-3 or TRBV12-4 with TRBJ2-7; a weak D match, TRBD1 (5 bases). The V end was cut by 6 bases, the J end by 3 bases, with 9 bases between. This CDR3 contains 12 residues. In DNA, the CDR3 is TGTGCCAGCAGCCCAGACAGCTACGAGCAGTACTTC. Amino acids: CASSPDSYEQYF.

This clone has only one observation. This sequence joins TRBV7-2 and TRBJ2-1; D is unresolved. The length of the CDR3 is 16 residues. Germline V lookup: CDR1 SGHTA, CDR2 FQGNSA. V was pared by 1 base and J by 0 bases, with 10 bases between. The CDR3 nucleotides are TGTGCCAGCAGCTTAGTAGGTGGAACCTCCTACAATGAGCAGTTCTTC. Translation: CASSLVGGTSYNEQFF.

The V gene is TRBV7-9, the J gene TRBJ2-7; 14 nucleotides line up with TRBD2. The CDR3 consists of 18 residues. Trimming at V came to 1 base and at J to 3 bases, leaving 8 bases not matched to a gene. Germline V gives CDR1 SEHNR, CDR2 FQNEAQ (reference sequence). CDR3 sequence reads: CASSLVSGTSGRSYEQYF. The CDR3 DNA reads as TGTGCCAGCAGCTTAGTTTCCGGGACTAGCGGGAGAAGCTACGAGCAGTACTTC.

V usage is TRBV6-1 and J usage is TRBJ2-6, with D uncertain. This CDR3 is 15 amino acids long. V was clipped by 3 bases and J by 0 bases, with 6 bases between them. The germline V gene has CDR1 MNHNS and CDR2 SASEGT. CDR3 residues: CASSETYSGANVLTF. CDR3 DNA sequence: TGTGCCAGCAGTGAGACTTACTCTGGGGCCAACGTCCTGACTTTC.

This clone was observed once. This sample also contains other DNA sequences that code for the same CDR3. The chain links TRBV9 to TRBJ2-7; D not certain. Trimming took 0 bases from V and 0 from J, leaving 7 bases between them. CDR1 is SGDLS, CDR2 YYNGEE, per germline. The CDR3 is 14 amino acids. CDR3 DNA sequence: TGTGCCAGCAGCGTAGCGGTGAGCTCCTACGAGCAGTACTTC. Residues: CASSVAVSSYEQYF.

The chain recombines TRBV5-1 with TRBJ2-7; D possibly corresponds to TRBD2 (5 bases). Trimming pared 5 bases from V and 7 bases from J, leaving 19 bases between. CDR1 and CDR2 (germline): SGHRS, YFSETQ. The CDR3 loop spans 14 amino acids. CDR3 in DNA: TGCGCCAGCAGTTATGTGGGAGCATACGAGGAGCAGTACTTC. As protein: CASSYVGAYEEQYF.

The sample holds one count of this clone. The chain has TRBV24-1 and TRBJ2-1, with D possibly matching TRBD2 (6 bases). The germline gives CDR1 KGHDR, CDR2 SFDVKD. This CDR3 comprises 15 residues. The V end was cut by 5 bases, the J end by 0 bases, with 10 bases between. CDR3 sequence (DNA): TGTGCCACCAGTGGGGGCGGGAACTCCTACAATGAGCAGTTCTTC. Translating it yields CATSGGGNSYNEQFF.

The V and J genes are TRBV6-5 and TRBJ1-1; D is unclear. This CDR3 has 16 residues. The germline V gene encodes CDR1 MNHEY and CDR2 SVGAGI. The ends were cut back, 0 bases at V and 4 bases at J, with 15 bases in the middle. This CDR3 is CASSYSYFLGLTEAFF. CDR3 DNA sequence: TGTGCCAGCAGTTACTCGTACTTTCTTGGACTCACTGAAGCTTTCTTT.

This chain uses TRBV7-8 with TRBJ2-6; perhaps TRBD2 as D (5 bases). The V gene's germline CDR1 is SGHVS and CDR2 FQNEAQ. The CDR3 is 17 amino acids. With 5 bases removed from V and 0 bases from J, the gap between germline ends came to 14 bases. In nucleotides, the CDR3 is TGTGCCAGCAGCGCCCGGGATCTCGGCTCTGGGGCCAACGTCCTGACTTTC. This codes for CASSARDLGSGANVLTF.

This clone was detected only once. The CDR3 loop reads CASSYAPGVNTEAFF. CDR3 sequence (DNA): TGTGCCAGCAGCTACGCCCCCGGAGTGAACACTGAAGCTTTCTTT. The rearrangement joins TRBV7-2 to TRBJ1-1; D not resolved. The ends were cut back, 4 bases at V and 0 bases at J, with 12 bases in the middle. The CDR3 is made up of 15 amino acids. Germline-derived CDR1 and CDR2 are SGHTA and FQGNSA.

This clone was counted once. The chain links TRBV2 to TRBJ2-5, with D perhaps matching TRBD1 (6 bases). The V gene lost 2 bases and the J gene lost 2 bases, with 12 bases spanning the gap. Looked up from germline, CDR1 is SNHLY and CDR2 is FYNNEI. CDR3 size: 15 residues. Here the CDR3 DNA reads TGTGCCAGCAGTGAAACAGGGATGAGGCAAGAGACCCAGTACTTC. Translating gives CASSETGMRQETQYF.